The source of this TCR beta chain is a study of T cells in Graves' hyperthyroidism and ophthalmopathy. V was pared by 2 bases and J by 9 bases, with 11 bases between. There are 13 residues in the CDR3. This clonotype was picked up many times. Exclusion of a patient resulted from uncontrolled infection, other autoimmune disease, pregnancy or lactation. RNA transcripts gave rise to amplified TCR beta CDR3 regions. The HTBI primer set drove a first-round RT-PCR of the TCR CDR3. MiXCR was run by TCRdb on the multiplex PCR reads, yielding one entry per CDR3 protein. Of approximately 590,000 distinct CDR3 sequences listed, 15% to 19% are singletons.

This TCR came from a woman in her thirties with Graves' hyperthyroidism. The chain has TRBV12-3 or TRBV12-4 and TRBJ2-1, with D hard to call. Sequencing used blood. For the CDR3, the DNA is TGTGCCAGCAGTTTAAACAGTCCGTCTGAGCAGTTCTTC. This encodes CASSLNSPSEQFF.